This entry concerns a single T cell receptor (beta chain). Germline CDR1 is SGDLS and CDR2 is YYNGEE. V lost 3 bases, J lost 1 base, and 4 bases stayed unmatched. The CDR3 is 15 residues long. The record originates from a study of T-cell reconstitution after alpha-beta-depleted transplantation in children. Unique molecular identifiers were incorporated during preparation of the TCRbeta library. MiXCR, applied by TCRdb to the PCR reads, yields one record per CDR3 protein. The table shows about 610,000 distinct CDR3 sequences, with around 27% occurring only once. This clonotype originated in a boy under three years old with Wiskott-Aldrich syndrome, due to receive a stem cell transplant. Material: PBMCs, obtained before TCRalphabeta/CD19-depleted stem cell transplant. The chain links TRBV9 to TRBJ2-7; TRBD2 agrees at 10 bases. The CDR3 sequence is CASSATSGVSYEQYF. The CDR3 DNA is TGTGCCAGCAGCGCTACTAGCGGGGTTTCCTACGAGCAGTACTTC.